The rows below give T cell receptor beta chains drawn from one sample of a study of cytomegalovirus exposure and HLA in healthy donors. The method was immunoSEQ multiplex PCR; TCRdb's version includes in-frame clones alone and lacks a portion of them. The sample records 80,000 to 95,000 clones, less than 65% being singletons. Sequenced sample: PBMCs. The receptors here all came from a woman aged 25 to 45 in good health and CMV-seronegative. The CDR3 runs from the conserved cysteine through the conserved F or W. A D gene is named only where the DNA matches it firmly. Rows may omit the clone size; those that give it use once, few, many or a size class.

TRBJ2-7 | TRBV28 | NA | NA | TGTGCCAGCAGTTTGGCAGGTTCCTACGAGCAGTACTTC | CASSLAGSYEQYF
TRBJ2-2 | TRBV5-1 | NA | NA | TGCGCCAGCAGCTCCACAGGCCTCACCGGGGAGCTGTTTTTT | CASSSTGLTGELFF
TRBJ2-5 | TRBV7-3 | NA | NA | TGTGCCAGCAGCCCATCGGAGGTTGAGGAGACCCAGTACTTC | CASSPSEVEETQYF
TRBJ2-1 | TRBV9 | NA | TRBD2 | TGTGCCAGCAGCGAAACTAGCGGGGGGGCGAGGAATGAGCAGTTCTTC | CASSETSGGARNEQFF
TRBJ2-1 | TRBV9 | few | TRBD1 | TGTGCCAGCAGCGGGGACAGGTTAAATGAGCAGTTCTTC | CASSGDRLNEQFF
TRBJ2-5 | TRBV5-4 | NA | TRBD2 | TGTGCCAGCAGCTTGGGGCCAGCGGGGGGGCGTGAGACCCAGTACTTC | CASSLGPAGGRETQYF
TRBJ2-7 | TRBV4-2 | NA | NA | TGTGCCAGCAGCCCGCGGGCGAGGCAGTACGAGCAGTACTTC | CASSPRARQYEQYF
TRBJ2-3 | TRBV7-2 | NA | NA | TGTGCCAGCAGCTCTCGACTAACCCGCACAGATACGCAGTATTTT | CASSSRLTRTDTQYF
TRBJ2-2 | TRBV9 | few | TRBD2 | TGTGCCAGCAGCGTGTGGGGTAGCGGGTCGAACACCGGGGAGCTGTTTTTT | CASSVWGSGSNTGELFF
TRBJ1-5 | TRBV10-2 | NA | TRBD1 | TGCGCCAGCAGGGCCTTGGGGACAGGGAGCGATCAGCCCCAGCATTTT | CASRALGTGSDQPQHF
TRBJ1-5 | TRBV12-2 | NA | NA | TGTGCAAGTCGCTTCCCAGGGGCTTGTAGCAATCAGCCCCAGCATTTT | CASRFPGACSNQPQHF
TRBJ2-5 | TRBV10-3 | NA | NA | TGTGCCATCAGGCCCTCGAAGGAGGGAGAGACCCAGTACTTC | CAIRPSKEGETQYF
TRBJ2-1 | TRBV11-3 | few | TRBD2 | TGTGCCAGCAGCGTCGGACTAGCGGGGGGGCGTAATGAGCAGTTCTTC | CASSVGLAGGRNEQFF
TRBJ2-5 | TRBV6-5 | NA | TRBD2 | TGTGCCAGCAGTTACGCCAGCGGGGGGGCCCAAGAGACCCAGTACTTC | CASSYASGGAQETQYF
TRBJ2-1 | TRBV28 | NA | TRBD2 | TGTGCCAGCAGTGGAAGCGGGAGATCCAATGAGCAGTTCTTC | CASSGSGRSNEQFF
TRBJ1-5 | TRBV6-5 | NA | TRBD1 | TGTGCCAGCAGTTACACGCCTGGGACAGCCCCCCAGCATTTT | CASSYTPGTAPQHF
TRBJ1-1 | TRBV10-3 | NA | TRBD1 | TGTGCCATCAGTGCTGGACAGGCGGCTGAAGCTTTCTTT | CAISAGQAAEAFF
TRBJ2-5 | TRBV5-1 | once | NA | TGCGCCAGCAGCTTGGGTGACTCCACGGGGACCCAGTACTTC | CASSLGDSTGTQYF
TRBJ1-6 | TRBV5-1 | NA | NA | TGCGCCACCACGGACAATTTTAATTCACCCCTCCACTTT | CATTDNFNSPLHF
TRBJ2-3 | TRBV7-2 | NA | NA | TGTGCCAGCAGCTTTGACAGGCCTGGGGGAACAGATACGCAGTATTTT | CASSFDRPGGTDTQYF
TRBJ2-5 | TRBV7-2 | NA | TRBD2 | TGTGCCAGCAGCTCAGGACTAGCCAAGCAAGAGACCCAGTACTTC | CASSSGLAKQETQYF
TRBJ2-3 | TRBV19 | NA | TRBD2 | TGTGCCAGTACCACTAGCGGGAGCCACACAGATACGCAGTATTTT | CASTTSGSHTDTQYF
TRBJ1-2 | TRBV4-2 | NA | NA | TGTGCCAGCAATCGGGGGGCCAAAGACTATGGCTACACCTTC | CASNRGAKDYGYTF
TRBJ2-2 | TRBV5-1 | NA | TRBD2 | TGCGCCAGCAGCTTTCTAGCGGGGGGTCCGGGGACCGGGGAGCTGTTTTTT | CASSFLAGGPGTGELFF
TRBJ1-1 | TRBV5-1 | once | TRBD1 | TGCGCCAGCAGCTTTTCCGGGACAGGCATCTCTTACACTGAAGCTTTCTTT | CASSFSGTGISYTEAFF
TRBJ1-1 | TRBV5-4 | NA | TRBD1 | TGTGCCAGCAGCCCGGACAGGGGGTTTTTCATGAACACTGAAGCTTTCTTT | CASSPDRGFFMNTEAFF
TRBJ1-2 | TRBV9 | NA | NA | TGTGCCAGCAGCGTGTCCCTTTATACAGGGTCTCGAGCTAACTATGGCTACACCTTC | CASSVSLYTGSRANYGYTF
TRBJ1-1 | TRBV27 | few | NA | TGTGCCAGCAGTTTATCGAGGGGAGGTGGGAAGATGAACACTGAAGCTTTCTTT | CASSLSRGGGKMNTEAFF
TRBJ1-3 | TRBV6-5 | NA | NA | TGTGCCAGCAGAAGGACGGGAAGATCTGGAAACACCATATATTTT | CASRRTGRSGNTIYF
TRBJ1-1 | TRBV5-5 | once | NA | TGTGCCAGCAGCCTCCTAGGTGGGGGGGCGAGGAAGACTGAAGCTTTCTTT | CASSLLGGGARKTEAFF
TRBJ2-7 | TRBV5-4 | NA | NA | TGTGCCCACAGGGCGGGCCGGGCGGGCGAGCAGTACTTC | CAHRAGRAGEQYF